This T cell receptor beta chain derives from a study of blood T cell repertoires in COVID-19. Authors' data handling: The assay estimated nucleated cells by amplifying reference gene primers. Clones were read by immunoSEQ multiplex PCR, and TCRdb kept only the in-frame ones, dropping some. From that table come the V and J calls and clone size; the DNA was used to work out D and trimming. This table holds 150,000 to 200,000 clones, 60% to 80% found once. The recovered donors of Cohort 3 showed two negative PCRs, clearance, or symptom resolution. V shed 4 bases and J 1 base; nucleotides not matched to a gene: 6. The CDR3 contains 16 residues. The V gene's germline CDR1 is MDHEN and CDR2 SYDVKM.

The receptor was derived from a woman between 50 and 59 years old who had recovered from COVID-19. Sequencing was carried out using PBMCs or T cells enriched from blood (not recorded which). The chain joins TRBV28 to TRBJ2-1, with TRBD2 matching over 8 bases. CDR3 region: CASSSIAGRSYNEQFF. The CDR3, as DNA: TGTGCCAGCAGTTCCATAGCGGGGAGGTCCTACAATGAGCAGTTCTTC.